Listed below are T cell receptor beta chains from one sample, sequenced in a study of T cells of healthy individuals. Each CDR3 protein gets one entry after TCRdb re-called the 5' RACE reads with MiXCR. The data hold about 60,000 distinct CDR3 sequences, with about a sixth observed a single time. Receptors originate from a human donor in good health. Each CDR3 is given with its conserved first and last residue. The D gene is left open where the match is weak. Clone size is not always given. Where it is, it says once, few, many or a class for expanded clones.

J gene	D gene	V gene	clone size	CDR3 protein	CDR3 DNA
TRBJ1-4	TRBD1	TRBV12-3/TRBV12-4	many	CASRPGTDEKLFF	TGTGCCAGCAGGCCCGGGACAGATGAAAAACTGTTTTTT
TRBJ1-5	-	TRBV5-1	few	CASSLGQLGQPQHF	TGCGCCAGCAGCTTGGGACAGCTCGGTCAGCCCCAGCATTTT
TRBJ2-6	-	TRBV7-3	-	CASSLEDRGSSGANVLTF	TGTGCCAGCAGCTTAGAGGACAGAGGGTCCTCTGGGGCCAACGTCCTGACTTTC
TRBJ2-1	TRBD2	TRBV20-1	-	CSARGLAGVNEQFF	TGCAGTGCTAGAGGACTAGCGGGAGTCAATGAGCAGTTCTTC
TRBJ2-3	TRBD2	TRBV20-1	-	CSARATSGTTDTQYF	TGCAGTGCTAGAGCGACTAGCGGAACAACAGATACGCAGTATTTT
TRBJ2-7	TRBD2	TRBV3-1	many	CASTMSGGRYEQYF	TGTGCCAGCACCATGAGCGGGGGGCGCTACGAGCAGTACTTC
TRBJ1-1	-	TRBV6-1	-	CASILGIMGTEAFF	TGTGCCAGTATCCTGGGGATAATGGGCACTGAAGCTTTCTTT
TRBJ2-7	-	TRBV29-1	-	CSVEYPETYEQYF	TGCAGCGTTGAGTACCCTGAAACCTACGAGCAGTACTTC
TRBJ2-7	-	TRBV12-3/TRBV12-4	-	CASSPREYEQYF	TGTGCCAGCAGCCCCCGGGAGTACGAGCAGTACTTC
TRBJ2-1	TRBD2	TRBV7-2	many	CASSQGLAGYNEQFF	TGTGCCAGCAGCCAAGGACTAGCGGGCTACAATGAGCAGTTCTTC
TRBJ2-7	TRBD1	TRBV28	-	CASSSRGQPALYEQYF	TGTGCCAGCAGTTCTAGGGGACAGCCGGCCCTCTACGAGCAGTACTTC
TRBJ1-5	-	TRBV12-3/TRBV12-4	-	CASSLEGKGNQPQHF	TGTGCCAGCAGTTTAGAGGGGAAGGGCAATCAGCCCCAGCATTTT
TRBJ2-3	-	TRBV10-3	few	CAIRPRETDTQYF	TGTGCCATCAGACCCAGAGAGACAGATACGCAGTATTTT
TRBJ1-1	-	TRBV19	many	CASSIAKNTEAFF	TGTGCCAGTAGTATCGCCAAGAACACTGAAGCTTTCTTT
TRBJ1-1	-	TRBV29-1	few	CSVEAPQGRGTEAFF	TGCAGCGTTGAAGCCCCCCAGGGGCGAGGCACTGAAGCTTTCTTT
TRBJ1-5	-	TRBV12-3/TRBV12-4	few	CASSLVQVNQPQHF	TGTGCCAGCAGTTTAGTACAGGTGAATCAGCCCCAGCATTTT
TRBJ2-3	-	TRBV9	few	CASSAGGPANTQYF	TGTGCCTCGAGCGCCGGGGGGCCTGCCAATACGCAGTATTTT
TRBJ2-5	-	TRBV6-2/TRBV6-3	-	CASSYLSRGTQYF	TGTGCCAGCAGTTACCTTAGTCGTGGGACCCAGTACTTC
TRBJ2-1	-	TRBV6-2/TRBV6-3	-	CASTQGPFYNEQFF	TGTGCCAGCACCCAGGGACCATTCTACAATGAGCAGTTCTTC
TRBJ1-4	-	TRBV30	-	CACVPGFQDEKLFF	TGTGCCTGTGTCCCGGGGTTCCAGGATGAAAAACTGTTTTTT
TRBJ2-2	-	TRBV12-3/TRBV12-4	many	CASSFLPKTGELFF	TGTGCCAGCAGTTTTCTCCCTAAGACCGGGGAGCTGTTTTTT
TRBJ1-4	-	TRBV6-4	many	CASSEEQLPPNEKLFF	TGTGCCAGCAGTGAGGAACAGCTTCCCCCCAATGAAAAACTGTTTTTT
TRBJ2-3	-	TRBV29-1	many	CSVHGITDTQYF	TGCAGCGTTCACGGTATCACAGATACGCAGTATTTT
TRBJ1-1	TRBD1	TRBV12-3/TRBV12-4	few	CASSFGTGARANTEAFF	TGTGCCAGCAGTTTCGGGACAGGGGCAAGGGCCAACACTGAAGCTTTCTTT
TRBJ2-7	-	TRBV15	-	CATSPQGPLYEQYF	TGTGCCACCAGCCCGCAGGGGCCACTCTACGAGCAGTACTTC
TRBJ2-5	-	TRBV4-1	few	CASSQGFGSETQYF	TGCGCCAGCAGCCAAGGCTTCGGGAGCGAGACCCAGTACTTC
TRBJ1-1	-	TRBV7-9	few	CASSLEAGLNTEAFF	TGTGCCAGCAGCTTAGAGGCGGGGCTGAACACTGAAGCTTTCTTT
TRBJ2-6	TRBD1	TRBV18	-	CASQYRDRAISGANVLTF	TGTGCCAGCCAATACCGGGACAGGGCAATTTCTGGGGCCAACGTCCTGACTTTC
TRBJ2-3	-	TRBV4-1	-	CASSQAATRGTDTQYF	TGCGCCAGCAGCCAAGCAGCTACTAGAGGCACAGATACGCAGTATTTT
TRBJ2-5	TRBD2	TRBV20-1	many	CSALAEVGWQETQYF	TGCAGTGCTCTAGCGGAGGTCGGGTGGCAAGAGACCCAGTACTTC
TRBJ1-4	-	TRBV20-1	few	CSARILGVRANEKLFF	TGCAGTGCTAGAATCTTGGGGGTACGAGCTAATGAAAAACTGTTTTTT
TRBJ2-2	-	TRBV4-1	few	CASSHRGGAPTGELFF	TGCGCCAGCAGCCACCGTGGGGGGGCGCCCACCGGGGAGCTGTTTTTT
TRBJ2-2	TRBD2	TRBV7-2	few	CASSWRERNTGELFF	TGTGCCAGCAGCTGGCGGGAGAGGAACACCGGGGAGCTGTTTTTT